This TCR beta chain appears in the sequencing data of a study of blood T cell repertoires in COVID-19. Across the study: Sites across the United States, Italy and Spain contributed samples from acute and convalescent COVID-19. From T cells, B-cell-depleted T cells, or PBMCs came the material, which was cDNA or gDNA.

Trimming removed 3 bases from V and 6 bases from J, with 24 bases in between. Per the germline V gene, CDR1 is MDHEN and CDR2 is SYDVKM. This CDR3 region has 18 residues. In the original processing: Reference gene primer amplification yielded estimated nucleated cell counts. Data came from immunoSEQ multiplex PCR; TCRdb stores just in-frame clones and leaves some out. V and J calls and clone size are copied from that table; D and trimming were computed from the DNA. Seen here are roughly 250,000 clones, about four fifths observed once, and the top ten hold roughly 10%. Material for sequencing was peripheral blood. J is TRBJ1-5 and V is TRBV28; a possible D gene is TRBD1 (5 bases). This receptor was identified in a woman of 80 years or more with acute or convalescent COVID-19. DNA for the CDR3: TGTGCCAGCAGTTTCAACGTCAGGGCAGGGCGCCCGGGTCAGCCCCAGCATTTT. Translation: CASSFNVRAGRPGQPQHF.